This TCR beta chain appears in the sequencing data of a study of PD-L1 blockade in urothelial cancer. On the study more broadly: From 0 to 3 prior chemotherapy regimens had been given to the patients. The median number of T cells present in blood samples was around 150,000.

Findings of the study overall: Tumor-associated clones in the blood of durable-benefit patients grew more at 3 weeks. Better progression-free and overall survival followed lower pretreatment blood clonality.

The assay was immunoSEQ multiplex PCR, and TCRdb's table has in-frame clones only and misses some. The data show tens of thousands of clones, with over 65% seen just once and 1% to 1.5% held by the top ten. V trimming: 6 bases; J trimming: 8 bases; junction bases outside the gene matches: 8. This CDR3 contains 15 residues. Per germline, CDR1 MNHEY and CDR2 SVGAGI. As for time point: pretreatment peripheral blood. About this clone: The antigen is undetermined.

Material: PBMCs, obtained around atezolizumab (anti-PD-L1) treatment. The V and J genes are TRBV6-5 and TRBJ1-4; TRBD1 aligns across 11 bases. This sequence originates from a man aged 45-65 years with urothelial cancer. The CDR3 is CASRYPGTGGEKLFF. CDR3 sequence (DNA): TGTGCCAGCAGATATCCAGGGACAGGGGGGGAAAAACTGTTTTTT.